These 20 T cell receptor beta chains came from one sample sequenced in a study of a mutant IDH1 vaccine in newly diagnosed glioma. The time point was: week 35, safety follow-up. Topical imiquimod was applied with each vaccine dose, which held 300 ug of mutant IDH1 20-mer peptide. This table comes from immunoSEQ multiplex PCR, and its TCRdb copy is limited to in-frame clones, with some not included. Of tens of thousands of clones in the sample, around three quarters were seen once. Which antigens these TCRs recognize remains unknown. This specimen consisted of PBMCs, obtained from a glioma patient whose treatment included an IDH1 peptide vaccine. The receptor set was obtained from a man aged 50 to 60 with glioma.

The chain uses TRBV11-1 and TRBJ2-3; no clear D gene. The CDR3 length is 13 residues. V was pared by 1 base and J by 5 bases, with 7 bases between. The germline gives CDR1 SGHAT, CDR2 FQDESV (reference sequence). CDR3 in amino acids: CASSLVWEDTQYF. Here the CDR3 DNA reads TGTGCCAGCAGCTTAGTCTGGGAAGATACGCAGTATTTT.

The V gene is TRBV6-5, the J gene TRBJ1-2; 7 bases line up with TRBD1. The J segment lost 8 bases and the V segment lost 7 bases, leaving 13 bases of the junction unmatched. Germline-derived CDR1 and CDR2 are MNHEY and SVGAGI. The CDR3 is 14 residues long. The CDR3 protein is CASTKGRDRDGYTF. The DNA for the CDR3 is TGTGCCAGCACAAAGGGGAGAGACAGGGACGGCTACACCTTC.

The V gene is TRBV9, the J gene TRBJ2-7; 9 bases are shared with TRBD1. Germline V CDR1 and CDR2: SGDLS, YYNGEE. V shed 4 bases and J 7 bases; nucleotides not matched to a gene: 12. The CDR3 is 15 residues long. The DNA for the CDR3 is TGTGCCAGCAGCAATCCGGGACAGGGTGAGAATGAGCAGTACTTC. Its translation is CASSNPGQGENEQYF.

V is TRBV5-4 and J is TRBJ2-3, with 7 bases that match TRBD1. V trimming: 4 bases; J trimming: 5 bases; junction bases outside the gene matches: 13. Germline V gives CDR1 SGHNT, CDR2 YYREEE (reference sequence). The CDR3 spans 16 residues. CDR3 bases: TGTGCCAGCAGCCTACCGGGACAGCATCCAGAAGATACGCAGTATTTT. It specifies CASSLPGQHPEDTQYF.

The chain employs TRBV7-2 and TRBJ2-5; 8 bases line up with TRBD2. Per germline, CDR1 SGHTA and CDR2 FQGNSA. V was pared by 5 bases and J by 5 bases, with 13 bases of the junction left unmatched. This CDR3 has 16 amino acids. The CDR3 region has the DNA TGTGCCAGCAGCGAAGGACTAGCTAGATCGTTGGAGACCCAGTACTTC. Its translation: CASSEGLARSLETQYF.

The V and J genes are TRBV30 and TRBJ2-1; no reliable D call. Germline V CDR1 and CDR2: GTSNPN, SVGIG (reference sequence). The CDR3 is made up of 12 amino acids. V was trimmed by 4 bases and J by 2 bases, leaving 6 bases between them. CDR3 nucleotides: TGTGCCTGGACGAGCACCTACAATGAGCAGTTCTTC. Its translation: CAWTSTYNEQFF.

This chain uses TRBV5-8 with TRBJ1-5; a weak D match, TRBD1 (6 bases). The V gene lost 4 bases and the J gene lost 0 bases, with 11 bases spanning the gap. This CDR3 contains 15 residues. From germline, CDR1 is SGHTS and CDR2 YDEGEE. The CDR3 coding sequence is TGTGCCAGCAGCGCGGGGGGCGGTAGCAATCAGCCCCAGCATTTT. Its protein is CASSAGGGSNQPQHF.

The V call is TRBV7-2, the J call TRBJ2-5; 7 bases agree with TRBD2. Germline-derived CDR1 and CDR2 are SGHTA and FQGNSA. The CDR3 has 15 amino acids. J gave up 5 bases and V 1 base, and 7 bases lay outside the gene matches. This CDR3 is CASSLGGGSTETQYF. The DNA for the CDR3 is TGTGCCAGCAGCTTAGGGGGCGGGAGTACGGAGACCCAGTACTTC.

V usage is TRBV4-3 and J usage is TRBJ1-1; 9 bases fit TRBD1. Trimming took 2 bases from V and 5 from J; bases not matched to a gene: 6. Germline V lookup: CDR1 LGHNA, CDR2 YSLEER. The CDR3 consists of 15 residues. CDR3 in DNA: TGCGCCAGCAGCCAATATACAGGGGGCCCAACTGAAGCTTTCTTT. Translation: CASSQYTGGPTEAFF.

The rearrangement joins TRBV7-8 to TRBJ1-5; tentatively, D is TRBD1 (5 bases). V was shortened by 8 bases and J by 0 bases, with 23 bases between the two germline ends. Germline CDR1 reads SGHVS; CDR2 reads FQNEAQ. The CDR3 sequence is 18 residues long. CDR3 loop: CASGQGMSVPYSNQPQHF. The CDR3 coding sequence is TGTGCCAGCGGCCAGGGAATGTCCGTTCCGTATAGCAATCAGCCCCAGCATTTT.

This clone has more than one count but fewer than ten. The chain links TRBV29-1 to TRBJ2-5; D gene unclear. The germline V gene encodes CDR1 SQVTM and CDR2 ANQGSEA. The V gene lost 1 base and the J gene lost 0 bases, with 9 bases spanning the gap. The CDR3 length is 14 residues. CDR3 DNA: TGCAGCGTTGAAGGTCGCGTAGACCAAGAGACCCAGTACTTC. As protein: CSVEGRVDQETQYF.

This sequence joins TRBV18 and TRBJ1-2; 7 bases fit TRBD1. With V trimmed by 4 bases and J by 5 bases, 7 bases remained unmatched. Germline CDR1 reads KGHSH; CDR2 reads LQKENI. This CDR3 has 14 residues. CDR3 residues: CASSQGQTLYGYTF. CDR3 bases: TGTGCCAGCTCACAGGGACAGACTCTTTATGGCTACACCTTC.

The rearrangement links TRBV28 to TRBJ2-2, with D possibly TRBD2 on 5 matching bases. The V gene's germline CDR1 is MDHEN and CDR2 SYDVKM. V lost 10 bases, J lost 3 bases, and 24 bases lay in between. This CDR3 is 17 amino acids long. The CDR3 spells CANQLEFGERDTGELFF. DNA of the CDR3: TGTGCCAACCAGTTGGAGTTCGGGGAGAGGGACACCGGGGAGCTGTTTTTT.

The chain is built from TRBV27 and TRBJ2-7; the D gene is possibly TRBD2 (5 bases). Per the germline V gene, CDR1 is MNHEY and CDR2 is SMNVEV (reference sequence). The length of the CDR3 is 13 residues. V lost 3 bases, J lost 0 bases, and 6 bases lay in between. CDR3 DNA: TGTGCCAGCAGTTTCGGGATCTCCTACGAGCAGTACTTC. It translates to CASSFGISYEQYF.

The chain combines TRBV19 with TRBJ2-7, with a tentative D call TRBD2 (5 bases). Germline V gene sequence: CDR1 LNHDA, CDR2 SQIVND (reference sequence). There are 16 residues in the CDR3. Trimming left V 3 bases short and J 0 bases short, with 15 bases between. CDR3 sequence: CASSMGAGPSSYEQYF. CDR3 nucleotide sequence: TGTGCCAGTAGTATGGGCGCGGGTCCTAGCTCCTACGAGCAGTACTTC.

This chain joins TRBV30 and TRBJ1-2, with no clear D. The V and J ends lost 0 bases and 2 bases respectively, with 10 bases between them. The CDR3 length is 14 residues. The V gene's germline CDR1 is GTSNPN and CDR2 SVGIG (reference sequence). The CDR3 reads CAWSVRWANYGYTF. DNA for the CDR3: TGTGCCTGGAGTGTACGATGGGCAAACTATGGCTACACCTTC.

This chain links TRBV2 with TRBJ2-1; D assignment may be TRBD1 or TRBD2 (6 bases each). Trimming stripped 7 bases from V and 9 bases from J, with 13 bases between. CDR3 length: 12 residues. Germline values: CDR1 SNHLY, CDR2 FYNNEI. DNA for the CDR3: TGTGCCAGCACCGATCGGGGGCGTGAGCAGTTCTTC. This sequence encodes CASTDRGREQFF.

J is TRBJ1-1 and V is TRBV9; weak D call: TRBD1 (5 bases). Per the germline V gene, CDR1 is SGDLS and CDR2 is YYNGEE. Trimming pared 7 bases from V and 3 bases from J, leaving 13 bases between. The CDR3 sequence is 13 residues long. CDR3 protein: CASGGTDYTEAFF. The CDR3 region has the DNA TGTGCCAGCGGGGGGACGGACTACACTGAAGCTTTCTTT.

This clone showed up just a few times. V usage is TRBV7-8 and J usage is TRBJ2-1; 12 bases line up with TRBD2. The length of the CDR3 is 15 residues. Trimming removed 1 base from V and 8 bases from J; junction bases left unmatched: 3. Germline lookup yields CDR1 SGHVS and CDR2 FQNEAQ. The CDR3 reads CASSLGLAGAYEQFF. The CDR3, as DNA: TGTGCCAGCAGCTTAGGACTAGCGGGAGCTTATGAGCAGTTCTTC.

V usage is TRBV2 and J usage is TRBJ2-1, with 7 bases fitting TRBD1. Germline V gene sequence: CDR1 SNHLY, CDR2 FYNNEI. V shed 8 bases, J shed 15 bases, and the junction held 28 bases outside the gene matches. The CDR3 runs 17 residues. CDR3 amino acids: CASFSGQALNSFFQGFF. CDR3 bases: TGTGCCAGCTTCTCTGGACAGGCCCTAAATTCCTTTTTTCAGGGGTTCTTC. The whole variable domain, remainder taken from reference TRBV2 and TRBJ2-1, is EPEVTQTPSHQVTQMGQEVILRCVPISNHLYFYWYRQILGQKVEFLVSFYNNEISEKSEIFDDQFSVERPDGSNFTLKIRSTKLEDSAMYFCASFSGQALNSFFQGFFGPGTRLTVL.